This T cell receptor beta chain was recorded in a study of shared clonotypes between healthy human individuals. Study in general: Per-donor plates numbered three CD4 naive, three CD4 memory, two CD8 naive and one CD8 memory. Overall study results and limits: Clonotype sharing across several donors was observed for approximately 5% of naive CD4 clonotypes.

V was pared by 9 bases and J by 5 bases, with 16 bases between. Germline V gives CDR1 ENHRY, CDR2 SYGVKD. There are 13 residues in the CDR3. It was CD45RO-negative cells, positively selected for CCR7, that made up naive CD8 cells, with terminally differentiated effector memory CD45RA+ cells excluded. Deep-level running was used for the assay. Method: immunoSEQ multiplex PCR; TCRdb's copy keeps in-frame clones and lacks some. The sample lists hundreds of thousands of clones; nearly 98% were seen once. With regard to this clone: What it recognizes is unknown.

V is TRBV10-3 and J is TRBJ1-2; the D gene is possibly TRBD1 (5 bases). Sequencing input: naive CD8+ T cells sorted from blood. The TCR was taken from a man younger than 40 in good health. CDR3 coding DNA: TGTGCCATTGGGACCGACGCCAGGTATGGCTACACCTTC. Translation: CAIGTDARYGYTF.